One sample yielded the 3 T cell receptor beta chains listed below, sequenced in a study of blood T cell repertoires in COVID-19. The method was immunoSEQ multiplex PCR; TCRdb's version includes in-frame clones alone and lacks a portion of them. The table has hundreds of thousands of clones, about 87% seen once. Specimen: PBMCs or T cells enriched from blood (not recorded which). These receptors were taken from a man aged 35-49 years in a cohort exposed to, infected with or recovered from COVID-19 (not recorded which).

The genes are TRBV5-1 and TRBJ2-3; D perhaps matches TRBD1 (5 bases). Germline-derived CDR1 and CDR2 are SGHRS and YFSETQ. V lost 0 bases to trimming and J lost 1 base, with 9 bases between them. The CDR3 is made up of 15 amino acids. The CDR3 nucleotides read TGCGCCAGCAGCTTGGTAGGGGCAGGCACAGATACGCAGTATTTT. It yields the protein CASSLVGAGTDTQYF.

V and J are TRBV4-1 and TRBJ2-7; D may be TRBD2 (5 bases). This CDR3 is 15 amino acids long. Germline V gives CDR1 MGHRA, CDR2 YSYEKL. The V gene lost 0 bases and the J gene lost 4 bases, with 13 bases spanning the gap. The CDR3 DNA reads TGCGCCAGCAGCCAAGATCCCGCTGGAGGTTACGAGCAGTACTTC. It translates to CASSQDPAGGYEQYF.

This clone has only one observation. The chain employs TRBV18 and TRBJ1-4; D gene uncertain. Germline CDR1 reads KGHSH; CDR2 reads LQKENI. The CDR3 contains 16 residues. Between the trimmed V and J ends, which lost 6 bases and 12 bases, there was a span of 26 bases. This CDR3 reads CASSSGTGLSAEELFF. The DNA for the CDR3 is TGTGCCAGCTCTTCAGGAACCGGACTGAGTGCGGAGGAACTGTTTTTT. Full variable domain (missing parts from reference TRBV18 and TRBJ1-4): NAGVMQNPRHLVRRRGQEARLRCSPMKGHSHVYWYRQLPEEGLKFMVYLQKENIIDESGMPKERFSAEFPKEGPSILRIQQVVRGDSAAYFCASSSGTGLSAEELFFGSGTQLSVL.